These 21 T cell receptor beta chains were sequenced from one sample in a study of T cell responses to AZD1222 COVID-19 vaccine. The table came from immunoSEQ multiplex PCR; TCRdb's copy has only in-frame clones and leaves some out. The sample shows about 94,000 clones, over 75% of them seen only once. The material sequenced was peripheral blood, taken on day 0 of AZD1222 vaccination. These receptors were collected from an adult in good health.

The CDR3 loop reads CASSSSTENYGYTF. CDR3 coding DNA: TGTGCCAGCAGTTCCTCGACAGAGAACTATGGCTACACCTTC. The chain joins TRBV6-5 to TRBJ1-2, with a possible D match to TRBD1 (5 bases). Trimming left V 4 bases short and J 2 bases short, with 11 bases between. The length of the CDR3 is 14 residues. Looked up from germline, CDR1 is MNHEY and CDR2 is SVGAGI.

V usage is TRBV14 and J usage is TRBJ1-1, with 7 bases aligning to TRBD1. Per germline, CDR1 SGHDN and CDR2 FVKESK. V was pared by 1 base and J by 4 bases, with 27 bases of the junction left unmatched. The CDR3 consists of 22 residues. For the CDR3, the DNA is TGTGCCAGCAGCCAAGCGGATCGATCGAGCACAGGGGCTGGCGGATGGGGCACTGAAGCTTTCTTT. It encodes CASSQADRSSTGAGGWGTEAFF.

The chain carries TRBV7-3 and TRBJ2-1, with no clear D. V was clipped by 1 base and J by 5 bases, with 9 bases between them. The CDR3 runs 14 residues. Looked up from germline, CDR1 is SGHTA and CDR2 is FQGTGA. Written as DNA, the CDR3 is TGTGCCAGCAGCTTAATGGCAGCCCACAATGAGCAGTTCTTC. Protein product: CASSLMAAHNEQFF.

V gene TRBV10-3 combines with J gene TRBJ1-1; TRBD1 agrees at 12 bases. Germline V gives CDR1 ENHRY, CDR2 SYGVKD. V shed 11 bases, J shed 3 bases, and the junction held 16 bases outside the gene matches. This CDR3 is 17 amino acids long. CDR3: CARRDRGRGGSDTEAFF. The CDR3 DNA reads TGTGCCCGCCGGGACAGGGGGCGTGGGGGAAGTGACACTGAAGCTTTCTTT.

V and J are TRBV6-6 and TRBJ2-2; tentatively, D is TRBD1 (5 bases). The germline V and J ends were trimmed by 7 bases and 0 bases, with 9 bases remaining between them. In germline, CDR1 is MNHNY, CDR2 SVGAGI (reference sequence). The CDR3 consists of 14 residues. CDR3 protein: CASKGAANTGELFF. CDR3 nucleotides: TGTGCCAGCAAAGGGGCAGCGAACACCGGGGAGCTGTTTTTT.

The chain is built from TRBV3-1 (or the pseudogene TRBV3-2) and TRBJ2-1; 11 positions agree with TRBD2. Germline V gives CDR1 LGHDT, CDR2 YNNKEL (reference sequence). Trimming at V came to 4 bases and at J to 5 bases, leaving 1 base not matched to a gene. The CDR3 is 14 amino acids. The CDR3: CASSPLAGDNEQFF. The CDR3 DNA is TGTGCCAGCAGCCCACTAGCGGGGGACAATGAGCAGTTCTTC.

The V call is TRBV5-1, the J call TRBJ1-1, with no clear D. With 0 bases removed from V and 0 bases from J, the gap between germline ends came to 9 bases. The CDR3 runs 15 residues. Germline values: CDR1 SGHRS, CDR2 YFSETQ. The CDR3 DNA follows: TGCGCCAGCAGCTTGGAGGTGACTGTGAACACTGAAGCTTTCTTT. Amino acids: CASSLEVTVNTEAFF.

This chain connects TRBV11-3 to TRBJ2-7; the match to TRBD1 covers 10 bases. The CDR3 is 14 residues long. J lost 4 bases, V lost 6 bases, and 6 bases had no gene match. In germline, CDR1 is SGHNT, CDR2 YENEEA. CDR3 residues: CASSSGTGEYEQYF. The CDR3, as DNA: TGTGCCAGCAGTTCCGGGACAGGGGAATACGAGCAGTACTTC.

The chain joins TRBV5-1 to TRBJ1-4, with 10 bases identical to TRBD1. Germline CDR1 is SGHRS and CDR2 is YFSETQ. The CDR3 consists of 15 residues. V shed 3 bases and J 8 bases; nucleotides not matched to a gene: 7. The CDR3 here is CASSWVGTGDEKLFF. The CDR3 DNA is TGCGCCAGCAGCTGGGTGGGGACAGGGGACGAAAAACTGTTTTTT.

This chain uses TRBV3-1 (or the pseudogene TRBV3-2) with TRBJ2-1; D unresolved. CDR1 and CDR2 (germline): LGHDT, YNNKEL (reference sequence). V gave up 2 bases and J gave up 6 bases, with 5 bases separating them. The length of the CDR3 is 12 residues. The CDR3 region is CASSQFFNEQFF. In DNA, the CDR3 is TGTGCCAGCAGCCAATTCTTCAATGAGCAGTTCTTC.

With respect to this clone: Its ends do not fully match the called genes, so a read error is possible. V usage is TRBV7-7 and J usage is TRBJ2-5; TRBD2 matches 14 bases. The germline gives CDR1 SSHAT, CDR2 FNYEAQ (reference sequence). This CDR3 has 15 amino acids. Here the CDR3 reads CASSWTSGGQETQYF. For the CDR3, the DNA is TGTGCTAGCAGCTGGACTAGCGGGGGGCAAGAGACCCAGTACTTC.

The genes are TRBV4-1 and TRBJ2-1, with 9 positions matching TRBD2. The CDR3 consists of 14 residues. Germline V gene data show CDR1 as MGHRA and CDR2 as YSYEKL. V was clipped by 2 bases and J by 9 bases; unmatched bases: 5. CDR3 sequence reads: CASSQPGLAREQFF. The DNA of the CDR3 is TGCGCCAGCAGCCAACCGGGACTAGCCCGTGAGCAGTTCTTC.

The chain joins TRBV30 to TRBJ1-2; 9 bases line up with TRBD1. This CDR3 region has 15 residues. V was clipped by 4 bases and J by 8 bases; unmatched bases: 14. In germline, CDR1 is GTSNPN, CDR2 SVGIG (reference sequence). The CDR3 coding sequence is TGTGCCTGGAAAGGGACAGGGCCGTCCTTTGGGGGCTACACCTTC. Translation gives CAWKGTGPSFGGYTF.

V and J are TRBV7-7 and TRBJ1-4; weak D call: TRBD1 (6 bases). CDR1 SSHAT and CDR2 FNYEAQ come from the germline V gene (reference sequence). This CDR3 contains 16 residues. With 1 base removed from V and 5 bases from J, the gap between germline ends came to 14 bases. The CDR3 spells CASSLGTWTANEKLFF. Written as DNA, the CDR3 is TGTGCCAGCAGCTTAGGGACCTGGACAGCGAATGAAAAACTGTTTTTT. Full variable domain (remainder filled in from reference TRBV7-7 and TRBJ1-4): GAGVSQSPRYKVTKRGQDVTLRCDPISSHATLYWYQQALGQGPEFLTYFNYEAQPDKSGLPSDRFSAERPEGSISTLTIQRTEQRDSAMYRCASSLGTWTANEKLFFGSGTQLSVL.

Only one count was recorded for this clone. The chain joins TRBV12-3 or TRBV12-4 to TRBJ2-7, with D possibly TRBD2 on 6 matching bases. The CDR3 loop spans 13 amino acids. The V end was cut by 5 bases, the J end by 5 bases, with 13 bases between. For the CDR3, the DNA is TGTGCCAGCAGTCCATGGGGGGTCGACGAGCAGTACTTC. Amino acid sequence: CASSPWGVDEQYF.

The chain employs TRBV2 and TRBJ2-5, with a tentative D call TRBD1 (5 bases). V lost 8 bases to trimming and J lost 2 bases, with 12 bases between them. This CDR3 spans 13 amino acids. From germline, CDR1 is SNHLY and CDR2 FYNNEI. CDR3 protein: CASWGQTQETQYF. Written as DNA, the CDR3 is TGTGCCAGCTGGGGCCAGACACAAGAGACCCAGTACTTC.

The J gene is TRBJ1-2, the V gene TRBV19; 8 bases match TRBD1. Germline-derived CDR1 and CDR2 are LNHDA and SQIVND (reference sequence). Losses at the gene ends were 6 bases for V and 6 bases for J; bases not matched to a gene: 6. There are 13 residues in the CDR3. The CDR3 sequence is CASSLGQGDGYTF. The CDR3 DNA follows: TGTGCCAGTAGCCTAGGACAGGGTGATGGCTACACCTTC.

This clone occurred a few times. The chain couples TRBV6-6 to TRBJ1-5, with D unclear. The CDR3 is 14 amino acids. Trimming took off 6 bases at V and 4 bases at J, with 13 bases between the two ends. The germline V gene encodes CDR1 MNHNY and CDR2 SVGAGI (reference sequence). The CDR3 reads CASRSGGPNQPQHF. CDR3 DNA: TGTGCCAGCAGGTCTGGCGGACCGAATCAGCCCCAGCATTTT.

The chain combines TRBV3-1 (or the pseudogene TRBV3-2) with TRBJ2-7, with 8 bases fitting TRBD1. CDR1 and CDR2 (germline): LGHDT, YNNKEL (reference sequence). The ends lost 4 bases at V and 6 bases at J; junction bases unmatched: 5. The CDR3 runs 13 residues. Here the CDR3 reads CASSLGQGGEQYF. The DNA for the CDR3 is TGTGCCAGCAGCCTCGGACAGGGAGGCGAGCAGTACTTC.

The chain employs TRBV28 and TRBJ1-3; D not resolved. Trimming removed 5 bases at V and 1 base at J, with 9 bases between. This CDR3 is 14 amino acids long. CDR1 and CDR2 from the germline V gene are MDHEN and SYDVKM. CDR3 bases: TGTGCCAGCAGTCCCTTCGGGTCTGGAAACACCATATATTTT. As protein: CASSPFGSGNTIYF.

V gene TRBV5-1 combines with J gene TRBJ2-1, with 7 nucleotides matching TRBD2. Germline V lookup: CDR1 SGHRS, CDR2 YFSETQ. J lost 9 bases, V lost 2 bases, and 8 bases had no gene match. The CDR3 extends over 14 amino acids. The CDR3 is CASSLRLADGEQFF. As DNA, the CDR3 is TGCGCCAGCAGCTTACGGCTAGCGGACGGTGAGCAGTTCTTC.